This T cell receptor beta chain comes out of a study of blood T cell repertoires in COVID-19. The overall study: T cells, B-cell-depleted T cells, or PBMCs supplied cDNA or gDNA.

The authors' processing: From reference gene primer amplification, estimates of nucleated cell counts were derived. TCRdb keeps only in-frame clones here, not all; method: immunoSEQ multiplex PCR. Clonal size and the V and J genes are those of that table, whereas D and trimming came from the DNA. Seen here are about 50,000 clones, about 80% observed once, and the top ten hold over 8.5%. The germline gives CDR1 KGHDR, CDR2 SFDVKD. Deletions cut 2 bases from V and 4 bases from J, with 13 bases between. The CDR3 extends over 15 amino acids. The sequence came from a man aged 60-69 years with acute or convalescent COVID-19. The chain joins TRBV24-1 to TRBJ1-1, with D possibly matching TRBD1 (6 bases). Sample: peripheral blood. CDR3 region: CATSDSAGAVTEAFF. The CDR3 coding sequence is TGTGCCACCAGTGATTCGGCAGGGGCAGTCACTGAAGCTTTCTTT.